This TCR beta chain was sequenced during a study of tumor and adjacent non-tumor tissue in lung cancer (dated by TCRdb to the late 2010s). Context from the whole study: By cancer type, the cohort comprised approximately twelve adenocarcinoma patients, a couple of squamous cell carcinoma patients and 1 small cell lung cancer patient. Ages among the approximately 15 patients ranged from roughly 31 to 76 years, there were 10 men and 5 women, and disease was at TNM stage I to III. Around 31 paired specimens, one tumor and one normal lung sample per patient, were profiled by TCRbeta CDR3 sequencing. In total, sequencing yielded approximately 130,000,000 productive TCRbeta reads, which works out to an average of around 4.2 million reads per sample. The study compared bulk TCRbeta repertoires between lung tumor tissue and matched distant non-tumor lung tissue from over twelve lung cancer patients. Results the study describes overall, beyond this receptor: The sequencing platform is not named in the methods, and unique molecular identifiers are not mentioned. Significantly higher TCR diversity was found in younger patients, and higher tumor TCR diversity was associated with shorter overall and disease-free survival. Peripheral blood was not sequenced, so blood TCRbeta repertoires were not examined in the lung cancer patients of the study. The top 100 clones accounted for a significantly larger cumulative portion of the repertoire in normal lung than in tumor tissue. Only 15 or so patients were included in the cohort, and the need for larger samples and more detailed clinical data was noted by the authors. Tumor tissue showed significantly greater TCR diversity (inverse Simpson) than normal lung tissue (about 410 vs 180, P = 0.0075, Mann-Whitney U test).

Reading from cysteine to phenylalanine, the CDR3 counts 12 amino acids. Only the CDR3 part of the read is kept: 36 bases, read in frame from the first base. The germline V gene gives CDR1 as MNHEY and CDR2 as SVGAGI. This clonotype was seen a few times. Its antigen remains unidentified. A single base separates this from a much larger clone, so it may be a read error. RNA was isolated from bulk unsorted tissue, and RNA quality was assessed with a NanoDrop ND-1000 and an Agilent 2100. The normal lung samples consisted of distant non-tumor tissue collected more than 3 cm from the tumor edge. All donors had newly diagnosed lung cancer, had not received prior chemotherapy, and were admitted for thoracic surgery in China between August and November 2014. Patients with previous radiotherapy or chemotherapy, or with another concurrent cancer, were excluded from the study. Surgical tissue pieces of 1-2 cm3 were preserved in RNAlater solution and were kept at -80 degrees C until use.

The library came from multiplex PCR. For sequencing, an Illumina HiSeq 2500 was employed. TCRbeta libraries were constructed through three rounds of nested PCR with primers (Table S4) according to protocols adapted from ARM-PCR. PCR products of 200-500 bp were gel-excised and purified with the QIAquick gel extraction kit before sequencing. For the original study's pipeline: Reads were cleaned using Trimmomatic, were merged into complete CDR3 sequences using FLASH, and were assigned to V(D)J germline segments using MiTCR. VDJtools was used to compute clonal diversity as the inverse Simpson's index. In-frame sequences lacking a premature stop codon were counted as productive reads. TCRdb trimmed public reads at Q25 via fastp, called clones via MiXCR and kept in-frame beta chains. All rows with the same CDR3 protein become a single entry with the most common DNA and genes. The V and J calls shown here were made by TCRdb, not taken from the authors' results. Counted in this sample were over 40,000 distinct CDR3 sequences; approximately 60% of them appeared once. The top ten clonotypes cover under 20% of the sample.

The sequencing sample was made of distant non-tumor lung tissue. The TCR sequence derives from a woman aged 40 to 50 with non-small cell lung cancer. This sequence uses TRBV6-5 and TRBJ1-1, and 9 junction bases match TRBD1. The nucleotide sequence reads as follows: TGTGCCAGCGGCAACAGGGGGCCTGAAGCTTCCTTT. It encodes CASGNRGPEASF.